The 32 T cell receptor beta chains presented below share a single source sample, sequenced in a study of blood T cell repertoires in COVID-19. This table comes from immunoSEQ multiplex PCR, and its TCRdb copy is limited to in-frame clones, with some not included. The profile shows over 150,000 clones, approximately 87% of them singletons. Sample: peripheral blood. The receptors were gathered from a woman aged 18-29 years who had recovered from COVID-19.

V usage is TRBV19 and J usage is TRBJ2-5, with D possibly matching TRBD1 (7 bases). Germline V gene sequence: CDR1 LNHDA, CDR2 SQIVND (reference sequence). The CDR3 loop spans 13 amino acids. V was clipped by 3 bases and J by 5 bases, with 10 bases between them. The chain's CDR3 is CASSISGGETQYF. CDR3 nucleotide sequence: TGTGCCAGTAGTATCTCAGGGGGGGAGACCCAGTACTTC.

J is TRBJ2-3 and V is TRBV4-3; TRBD2 matches at 8 bases. V gave up 0 bases and J gave up 0 bases; unmatched junction bases: 2. This CDR3 spans 16 amino acids. CDR1 and CDR2 (germline): LGHNA, YSLEER. The chain's CDR3 is CASSQEERGSTDTQYF. The CDR3 nucleotides are TGCGCCAGCAGCCAAGAGGAGCGGGGGAGCACAGATACGCAGTATTTT.

This chain connects TRBV2 to TRBJ2-3; 8 bases match TRBD2. CDR1 and CDR2 (germline): SNHLY, FYNNEI. The CDR3 is made up of 16 amino acids. V was pared by 5 bases and J by 6 bases, with 13 bases of the junction left unmatched. CDR3 amino acids: CASSLSGGLVSDTQYF. In nucleotides, the CDR3 is TGTGCCAGCAGTCTCAGCGGGGGCCTTGTATCGGATACGCAGTATTTT.

A single count supports this clone. The rearrangement uses TRBV5-8 and TRBJ2-3; TRBD1 might be the D (6 bases). This CDR3 is 15 amino acids long. CDR1 and CDR2 (germline): SGHTS, YDEGEE. V was shortened by 4 bases and J by 0 bases, with 12 bases between the two germline ends. CDR3 protein: CASSPGDGSTDTQYF. CDR3 sequence (DNA): TGTGCCAGCAGCCCAGGGGACGGCAGCACAGATACGCAGTATTTT.

The V and J genes are TRBV6-1 and TRBJ1-1; no clear D. The ends were cut back, 1 base at V and 0 bases at J, with 9 bases in the middle. From germline, CDR1 is MNHNS and CDR2 SASEGT. The CDR3 extends over 15 amino acids. The chain's CDR3 is CASSEGGYLNTEAFF. The CDR3, as DNA: TGTGCCAGCAGTGAAGGAGGATACCTGAACACTGAAGCTTTCTTT.

CDR3 residues: CASIHRGANEKLFF. The CDR3 coding sequence is TGTGCCAGTATTCATCGGGGTGCTAATGAAAAACTGTTTTTT. This chain uses TRBV19 with TRBJ1-4; D remains ambiguous. This CDR3 has 14 residues. Trimming left V 7 bases short and J 3 bases short, with 12 bases between. CDR1 LNHDA and CDR2 SQIVND come from the germline V gene (reference sequence).

The chain uses TRBV7-9 and TRBJ1-1; perhaps TRBD1 as D (6 bases). Per the germline V gene, CDR1 is SEHNR and CDR2 is FQNEAQ (reference sequence). This CDR3 comprises 15 residues. V lost 5 bases and J 2 bases, leaving 15 bases between the germline ends. The CDR3 bases are TGTGCCAGCAGCCCAAGACGACAGGATAACACTGAAGCTTTCTTT. It encodes CASSPRRQDNTEAFF.

The J gene is TRBJ2-1, the V gene TRBV7-9, with D possibly TRBD1 on 5 matching bases. This CDR3 spans 13 amino acids. Germline V gene sequence: CDR1 SEHNR, CDR2 FQNEAQ (reference sequence). Between the trimmed V and J ends, which lost 1 base and 6 bases, there was a span of 7 bases. CDR3 sequence: CASSLVGANEQFF. The DNA of the CDR3 is TGTGCCAGCAGCTTAGTAGGGGCCAATGAGCAGTTCTTC.

The V gene is TRBV6-4, the J gene TRBJ2-3; 13 nucleotides line up with TRBD2. Germline loops: CDR1 MRHNA, CDR2 SNTAGT. The CDR3 runs 15 residues. Unmatched junction bases numbered 1, after V lost 6 bases and J lost 1 base. The CDR3 DNA is TGTGCCAGCAGCGGACTAGCGGGGGGCACAGATACGCAGTATTTT. Its protein product is CASSGLAGGTDTQYF.

The J gene is TRBJ1-3, the V gene TRBV7-9; D unresolved. V lost 1 base and J 4 bases, leaving 8 bases between the germline ends. Germline CDR1 SEHNR, CDR2 FQNEAQ (reference sequence). The CDR3 totals 14 residues. In DNA, the CDR3 is TGTGCCAGCAGCTTAGTTAATCAGGGAAACACCATATATTTT. This translates into CASSLVNQGNTIYF.

The chain uses TRBV4-3 and TRBJ2-1; the match to TRBD2 covers 16 bases. The CDR3 covers 20 residues. Germline-derived CDR1 and CDR2 are LGHNA and YSLEER. J gave up 5 bases and V 4 bases, and 14 bases lay outside the gene matches. CDR3 sequence: CASSREARGLAGGLDNEQFF. CDR3 nucleotide sequence: TGCGCCAGCAGCCGCGAAGCCCGGGGACTAGCGGGAGGGCTCGACAATGAGCAGTTCTTC.

This clone was picked up a small number of times. The chain recombines TRBV7-8 with TRBJ1-5; D is perhaps TRBD1 (6 bases). V lost 1 base to trimming and J lost 7 bases, with 17 bases between them. The CDR3 is made up of 16 amino acids. Per the germline V gene, CDR1 is SGHVS and CDR2 is FQNEAQ. The CDR3 loop is CASSLGYREDEQPQHF. CDR3 DNA: TGTGCCAGCAGCTTAGGGTACAGGGAAGATGAGCAGCCCCAGCATTTT.

The rearrangement uses TRBV25-1 and TRBJ2-5; 10 positions agree with TRBD1. The CDR3 sequence is 18 residues long. The V and J ends lost 5 bases and 1 base, in that order; junction bases with no gene match: 13. Per the germline V gene, CDR1 is MGHDK and CDR2 is SYGVNS. Here the CDR3 reads CASSSDRGSLLGQETQYF. The CDR3 nucleotides are TGTGCCAGCAGTTCGGACAGGGGGAGCCTGCTCGGCCAAGAGACCCAGTACTTC.

Of note for this clone: This sample includes further DNA sequences coding for the same CDR3. This sequence joins TRBV6-2 or TRBV6-3 and TRBJ2-7, with TRBD2 as a possible D gene (6 bases). This CDR3 contains 13 residues. Germline V lookup: CDR1 MNHEY, CDR2 SVGEGT. V dropped 2 bases and J dropped 3 bases, with 8 bases sitting between them. DNA of the CDR3: TGTGCCAGCAGTTACCGGGGAGGCTACGAGCAGTACGTC. It is translated as CASSYRGGYEQYV.

The chain employs TRBV5-4 and TRBJ1-2, with 8 bases lining up with TRBD1. From germline, CDR1 is SGHNT and CDR2 YYREEE (reference sequence). The trim removed 4 bases at V and 9 bases at J, leaving 8 bases unmatched. The length of the CDR3 is 13 residues. CDR3 bases: TGTGCCAGCAGCAAAATACAGGGGGTAAGCTACACCTTC. Protein sequence: CASSKIQGVSYTF.

The CDR3 nucleotides read TGCGCCAGCAGCCAGTCGGAGGGGTATGGCTACACCTTC. Protein product: CASSQSEGYGYTF. The gene calls are TRBV4-1 and TRBJ1-2; tentative D call: TRBD1 (5 bases). This CDR3 is 13 amino acids long. In germline, CDR1 is MGHRA, CDR2 YSYEKL. The V gene lost 3 bases and the J gene lost 5 bases, with 10 bases spanning the gap.

This clone was seen more than once but under ten times. The V and J genes are TRBV2 and TRBJ2-2, with 8 bases fitting TRBD1. V lost 4 bases to trimming and J lost 8 bases; unmatched junction nucleotides: 3. In germline, CDR1 is SNHLY, CDR2 FYNNEI. There are 13 residues in the CDR3. The CDR3 DNA reads TGTGCCAGCAGTGTACAGGGGGTAGGGGAGCTGTTTTTT. Residues: CASSVQGVGELFF.

V usage is TRBV2 and J usage is TRBJ1-5; D gene ambiguous. Trimming stripped 2 bases from V and 0 bases from J, with 5 bases between. The germline CDR1 and CDR2 sequences are SNHLY and FYNNEI. The CDR3 is 14 amino acids. CDR3 coding DNA: TGTGCCAGCAGTGAACTGTATAGCAATCAGCCCCAGCATTTT. Its translation: CASSELYSNQPQHF.

This rearrangement joins TRBV18 to TRBJ1-1; 7 nucleotides line up with TRBD1. Germline CDR1 KGHSH, CDR2 LQKENI. The CDR3 runs 14 residues. Trimming cost V 4 bases and J 4 bases; bases outside gene matches: 6. The CDR3 reads CASSRDRVVTEAFF. CDR3 DNA sequence: TGTGCCAGCTCACGTGACAGGGTGGTCACTGAAGCTTTCTTT.

The genes are TRBV12-3 or TRBV12-4 and TRBJ1-5, with D possibly TRBD1 on 6 matching bases. The ends were cut back, 4 bases at V and 4 bases at J, with 8 bases in the middle. The CDR3 contains 13 residues. Written as DNA, the CDR3 is TGTGCCAGCAGTTACAGGGAAAATCAGCCCCAGCATTTT. Amino acids: CASSYRENQPQHF.

The CDR3 here is CASRTSGGPSTFYEQYF. CDR3 DNA: TGTGCCAGCAGGACTAGCGGGGGGCCCTCTACTTTCTACGAGCAGTACTTC. The genes are TRBV27 and TRBJ2-7; 13 nucleotides line up with TRBD2. From germline, CDR1 is MNHEY and CDR2 SMNVEV (reference sequence). The CDR3 consists of 17 residues. The V and J ends lost 6 bases and 3 bases, in that order; junction bases with no gene match: 11.

The chain carries TRBV5-4 and TRBJ1-2; 8 positions agree with TRBD1. This CDR3 region has 16 residues. Germline V gives CDR1 SGHNT, CDR2 YYREEE (reference sequence). With V trimmed by 3 bases and J by 2 bases, 9 bases remained unmatched. CDR3 loop: CASSSGGQGGNYGYTF. CDR3 coding DNA: TGTGCCAGCAGCTCCGGAGGACAGGGCGGAAACTATGGCTACACCTTC.

This chain uses TRBV19 with TRBJ1-1; D is possibly TRBD1 (5 bases). Between the trimmed V and J ends, which lost 5 bases and 4 bases, there was a span of 17 bases. Germline assignment: CDR1 LNHDA and CDR2 SQIVND (reference sequence). The CDR3 is 15 amino acids. CDR3: CASSGSGAGGTEAFF. CDR3 DNA sequence: TGTGCCAGTAGTGGCTCCGGGGCCGGGGGCACTGAAGCTTTCTTT. Complete variable domain (other parts from reference TRBV19 and TRBJ1-1): DGGITQSPKYLFRKEGQNVTLSCEQNLNHDAMYWYRQDPGQGLRLIYYSQIVNDFQKGDIAEGYSVSREKKESFPLTVTSAQKNPTAFYLCASSGSGAGGTEAFFGQGTRLTVV.

The table lists this clone with a count of one. V and J are TRBV4-3 and TRBJ2-1; 12 nucleotides align to TRBD2. This CDR3 has 17 amino acids. Germline CDR1 LGHNA, CDR2 YSLEER. V was pared by 3 bases and J by 4 bases, with 7 bases of the junction left unmatched. CDR3 amino acids: CASSHPTLAGGYNEQFF. The CDR3 DNA follows: TGCGCCAGCAGCCACCCCACTCTAGCGGGGGGGTACAATGAGCAGTTCTTC.

This clone was observed once. The genes are TRBV3-1 (or the pseudogene TRBV3-2) and TRBJ2-7; TRBD2 aligns across 11 bases. V lost 4 bases, J lost 3 bases, and 11 bases stayed unmatched. This CDR3 is built from 17 residues. Germline V lookup: CDR1 LGHDT, CDR2 YNNKEL (reference sequence). DNA of the CDR3: TGTGCCAGCAGCCCCGGAGGTAGCGGGGGGGTTTTCTACGAGCAGTACTTC. This sequence encodes CASSPGGSGGVFYEQYF.

The CDR3 spells CASSPTSLQGYGYTF. The CDR3 DNA follows: TGTGCCAGCAGCCCAACGAGCCTACAGGGCTATGGCTACACCTTC. The rearrangement uses TRBV5-4 and TRBJ1-2; tentative D call: TRBD1 (6 bases). Trimming took 4 bases from V and 4 from J, leaving 17 bases between them. This CDR3 has 15 residues. Germline V gene data show CDR1 as SGHNT and CDR2 as YYREEE (reference sequence).

The chain couples TRBV5-5 to TRBJ2-1, with 8 bases lining up with TRBD1. This CDR3 contains 14 residues. Germline assignment: CDR1 SGHKS and CDR2 YYEKEE (reference sequence). Trimming took 2 bases from V and 7 from J; bases not matched to a gene: 5. Written as DNA, the CDR3 is TGTGCCAGCAGCTTAGGGACAGGTGAAAATGAGCAGTTCTTC. This codes for CASSLGTGENEQFF.

This clone was detected only once. This chain joins TRBV19 and TRBJ2-5; tentatively, D is TRBD1 (5 bases). The V gene lost 7 bases and the J gene lost 4 bases, with 7 bases spanning the gap. Germline CDR1 is LNHDA and CDR2 is SQIVND (reference sequence). The CDR3 is 11 amino acids. The CDR3 region has the DNA TGTGCCAGTAATCAGGGAGAGACCCAGTACTTC. It specifies CASNQGETQYF.

The V and J genes are TRBV24-1 and TRBJ2-7; 9 bases fit TRBD2. This CDR3 is 16 amino acids long. Trimming removed 3 bases from V and 4 bases from J; junction bases left unmatched: 9. In germline, CDR1 is KGHDR, CDR2 SFDVKD. The CDR3 region is CATSDPSSGALYEQYV. In DNA form, the CDR3 reads TGTGCCACCAGTGATCCTTCTAGCGGGGCGCTTTACGAGCAGTACGTC.

This CDR3 reads CASSLTAGQGAYEQYF. Here the CDR3 DNA reads TGTGCCAGCAGCTTAACCGCGGGACAGGGGGCCTACGAGCAGTACTTC. The chain joins TRBV7-6 to TRBJ2-7; 11 bases are a match to TRBD1. The J segment lost 2 bases and the V segment lost 2 bases, leaving 5 bases of the junction unmatched. The germline gives CDR1 SGHVS, CDR2 FNYEAQ. The CDR3 contains 16 residues.

The rearrangement joins TRBV7-3 to TRBJ2-5; 10 bases are shared with TRBD2. CDR1 and CDR2 from the germline V gene are SGHTA and FQGTGA. With V trimmed by 5 bases and J by 1 base, 7 bases remained unmatched. The length of the CDR3 is 16 residues. The CDR3 DNA is TGTGCCAGCAGCCCCGGGACTAGCGCCACCCAAGAGACCCAGTACTTC. Protein product: CASSPGTSATQETQYF.

The chain recombines TRBV14 with TRBJ1-1; 8 bases line up with TRBD1. V lost 5 bases, J lost 3 bases, and 14 bases stayed unmatched. CDR1 is SGHDN, CDR2 FVKESK, per germline. This CDR3 is 17 amino acids long. CDR3 coding DNA: TGTGCCAGCAGCGATTCAGGGACAGGAGGAGTTTACACTGAAGCTTTCTTT. Translating it yields CASSDSGTGGVYTEAFF.